The source of this TCR beta chain is a study of blood T cell repertoires in COVID-19. Overall study: The origin of the acute and convalescent COVID-19 samples was the United States, Italy and Spain.

Original processing notes: Cell counts per sample came from amplifying reference gene primers. Profiled with immunoSEQ multiplex PCR; TCRdb holds only in-frame clones, not every one. The V and J calls and clone size were taken over from that table, and D and trimming were inferred from the DNA. The repertoire has 60,000 to 85,000 clones, approximately 86% of them found once; the top ten carry more than 10%. The CDR3 loop spans 15 amino acids. Germline V CDR1 and CDR2: LNHDA, SQIVND (reference sequence). Details on this clone: A read error may produce the germline difference seen at one junction end.

Sequenced input: peripheral blood. This rearrangement joins TRBV19 to TRBJ2-2; 8 nucleotides match TRBD1. This receptor was identified in a human donor in a cohort sampled during active COVID-19. The CDR3 is CASRIGQGNTGELFF. The CDR3 DNA follows: TGTGCCAGTAGAATAGGACAGGGGAACACCGGGGAGCTGTTTTTT.